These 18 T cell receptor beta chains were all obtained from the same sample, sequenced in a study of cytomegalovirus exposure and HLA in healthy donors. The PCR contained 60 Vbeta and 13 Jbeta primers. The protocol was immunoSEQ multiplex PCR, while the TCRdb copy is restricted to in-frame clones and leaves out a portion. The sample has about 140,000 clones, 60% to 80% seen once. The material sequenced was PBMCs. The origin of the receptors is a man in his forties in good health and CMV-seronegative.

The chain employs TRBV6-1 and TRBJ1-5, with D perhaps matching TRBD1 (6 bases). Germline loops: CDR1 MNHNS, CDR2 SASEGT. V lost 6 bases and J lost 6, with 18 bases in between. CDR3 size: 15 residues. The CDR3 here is CASSARGGASQPQHF. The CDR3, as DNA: TGTGCCAGCAGCGCCCGGGGGGGGGCGAGTCAGCCCCAGCATTTT.

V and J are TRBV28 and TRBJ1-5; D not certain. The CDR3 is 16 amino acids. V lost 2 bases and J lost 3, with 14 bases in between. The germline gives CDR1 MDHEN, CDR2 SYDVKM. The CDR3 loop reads CASSLRGGLPNQPQHF. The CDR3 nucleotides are TGTGCCAGCAGTTTAAGAGGCGGCCTCCCCAATCAGCCCCAGCATTTT.

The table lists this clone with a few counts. The CDR3 DNA reads TGTGCCAGCAGCCAGATTGTCGGCAATCAGCCCCAGCATTTT. As protein: CASSQIVGNQPQHF. The V gene is TRBV5-8, the J gene TRBJ1-5; no definite D call. CDR3 size: 14 residues. Germline V gives CDR1 SGHTS, CDR2 YDEGEE. The V gene lost 4 bases and the J gene lost 2 bases, with 10 bases spanning the gap.

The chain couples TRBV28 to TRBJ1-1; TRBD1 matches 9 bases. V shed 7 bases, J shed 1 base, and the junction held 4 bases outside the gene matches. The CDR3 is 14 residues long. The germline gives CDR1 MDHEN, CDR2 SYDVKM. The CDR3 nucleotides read TGTGCCAGCATTACGACAGGGGGGAACACTGAAGCTTTCTTT. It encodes CASITTGGNTEAFF.

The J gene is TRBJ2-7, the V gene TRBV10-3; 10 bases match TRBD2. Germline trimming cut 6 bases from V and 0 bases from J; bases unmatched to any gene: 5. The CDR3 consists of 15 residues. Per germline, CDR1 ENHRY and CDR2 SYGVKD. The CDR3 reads CAISDTSGTSYEQYF. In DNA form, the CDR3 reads TGTGCCATCAGCGACACTAGCGGGACCTCCTACGAGCAGTACTTC.

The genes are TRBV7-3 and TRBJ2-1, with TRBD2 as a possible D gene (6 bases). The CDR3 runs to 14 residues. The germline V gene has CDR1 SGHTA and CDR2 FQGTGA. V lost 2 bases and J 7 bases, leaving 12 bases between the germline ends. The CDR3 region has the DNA TGTGCCAGCAGCTTAGAGCGTCGGGGGAATGAGCAGTTCTTC. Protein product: CASSLERRGNEQFF.

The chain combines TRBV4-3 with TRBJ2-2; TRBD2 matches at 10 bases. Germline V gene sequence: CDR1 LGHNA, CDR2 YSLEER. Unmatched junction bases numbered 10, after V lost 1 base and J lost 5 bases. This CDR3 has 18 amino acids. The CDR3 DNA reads TGCGCCAGCAGCCAAGCGGCGGGACTAGCGTGGGGGACCGGGGAGCTGTTTTTT. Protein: CASSQAAGLAWGTGELFF.

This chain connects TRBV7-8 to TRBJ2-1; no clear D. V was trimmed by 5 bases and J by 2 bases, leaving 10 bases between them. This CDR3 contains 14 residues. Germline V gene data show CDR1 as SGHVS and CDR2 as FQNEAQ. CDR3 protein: CASSRRETYNEQFF. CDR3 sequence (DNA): TGTGCCAGCAGCCGCCGTGAGACCTACAATGAGCAGTTCTTC.

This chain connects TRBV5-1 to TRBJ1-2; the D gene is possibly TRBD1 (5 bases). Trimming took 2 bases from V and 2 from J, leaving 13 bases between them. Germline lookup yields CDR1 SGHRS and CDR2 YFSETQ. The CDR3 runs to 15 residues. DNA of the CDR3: TGCGCCAGCAGCTTAGGTGGGGCCGGCAACTATGGCTACACCTTC. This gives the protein CASSLGGAGNYGYTF.

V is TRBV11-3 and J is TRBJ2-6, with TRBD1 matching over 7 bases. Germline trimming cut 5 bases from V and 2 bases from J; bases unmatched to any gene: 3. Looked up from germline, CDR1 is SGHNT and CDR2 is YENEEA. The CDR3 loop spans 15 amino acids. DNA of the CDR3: TGTGCCAGCAGCGCCACAGGGGCTGGGGCCAACGTCCTGACTTTC. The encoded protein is CASSATGAGANVLTF.

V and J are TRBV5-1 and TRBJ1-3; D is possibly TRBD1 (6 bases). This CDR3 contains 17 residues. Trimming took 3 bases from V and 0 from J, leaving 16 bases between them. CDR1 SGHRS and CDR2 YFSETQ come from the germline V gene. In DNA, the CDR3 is TGCGCCAGCAGCTCGACCGGGACACCGAGCTCTGGAAACACCATATATTTT. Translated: CASSSTGTPSSGNTIYF.

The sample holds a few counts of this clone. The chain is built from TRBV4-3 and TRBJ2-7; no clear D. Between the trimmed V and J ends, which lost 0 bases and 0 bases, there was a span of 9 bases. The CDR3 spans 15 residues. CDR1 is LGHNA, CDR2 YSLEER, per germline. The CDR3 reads CASSQDQDASYEQYF. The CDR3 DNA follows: TGCGCCAGCAGCCAAGATCAGGATGCCTCCTACGAGCAGTACTTC.

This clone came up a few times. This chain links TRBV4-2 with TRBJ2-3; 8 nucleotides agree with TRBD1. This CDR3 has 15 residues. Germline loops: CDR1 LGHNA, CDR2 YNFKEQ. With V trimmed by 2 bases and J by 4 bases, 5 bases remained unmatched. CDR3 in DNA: TGTGCCAGCAGCCAATCGGACAGGGTCCCAGATACGCAGTATTTT. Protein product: CASSQSDRVPDTQYF.

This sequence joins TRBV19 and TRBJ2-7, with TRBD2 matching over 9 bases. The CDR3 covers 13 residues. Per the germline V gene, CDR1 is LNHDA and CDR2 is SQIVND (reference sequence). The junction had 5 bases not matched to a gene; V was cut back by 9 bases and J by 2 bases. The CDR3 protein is CARRGGAAYEQYF. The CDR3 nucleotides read TGTGCCAGGCGGGGGGGGGCGGCCTACGAGCAGTACTTC.

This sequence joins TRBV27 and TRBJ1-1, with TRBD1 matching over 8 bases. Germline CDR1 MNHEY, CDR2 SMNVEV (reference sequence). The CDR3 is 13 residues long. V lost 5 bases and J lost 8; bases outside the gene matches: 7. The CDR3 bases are TGTGCCAGCAGTCAAGGGGGGACAGGAGAAGCTTTCTTT. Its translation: CASSQGGTGEAFF.

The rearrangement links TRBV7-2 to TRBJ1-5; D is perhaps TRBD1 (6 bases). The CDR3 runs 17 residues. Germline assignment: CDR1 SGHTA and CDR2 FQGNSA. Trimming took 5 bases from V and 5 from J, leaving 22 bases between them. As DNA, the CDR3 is TGTGCCAGCAGCCTAAGACCTCAACAGGGAAATTATCAGCCCCAGCATTTT. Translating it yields CASSLRPQQGNYQPQHF.

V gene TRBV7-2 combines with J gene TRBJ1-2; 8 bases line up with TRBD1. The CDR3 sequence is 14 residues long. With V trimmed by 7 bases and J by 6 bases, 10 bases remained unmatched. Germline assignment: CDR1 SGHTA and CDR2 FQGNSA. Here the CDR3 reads CASIPRGQLNGYTF. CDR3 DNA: TGTGCCAGCATCCCCAGGGGGCAATTGAATGGCTACACCTTC.

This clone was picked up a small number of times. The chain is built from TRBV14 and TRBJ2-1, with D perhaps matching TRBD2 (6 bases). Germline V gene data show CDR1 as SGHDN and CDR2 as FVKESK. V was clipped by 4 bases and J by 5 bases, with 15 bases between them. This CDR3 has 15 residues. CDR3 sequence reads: CASSLPLGLNNEQFF. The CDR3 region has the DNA TGTGCCAGCAGCCTTCCTTTAGGACTAAACAATGAGCAGTTCTTC.